The rows below give T cell receptor beta chains drawn from one sample of a study of shared clonotypes between healthy human individuals. Generated by immunoSEQ multiplex PCR, the TCRdb table keeps only in-frame clones and is missing some. The sample lists about 1.9 million clones, over 85% occurring once. The sequenced sample was naive CD8+ T cells from PBMCs. The receptor set was obtained from a man younger than 35 in good health. Some clones in this sample may be carry-over from other donors' samples. Each CDR3 is given with its conserved first and last residue. Fields, in order: J gene, V gene, D gene, clone size, CDR3 protein, CDR3 DNA. The D gene is left open where the match is weak. Clone size is stated in some rows and not others, as once, few, many or a class when expanded.

TRBJ1-1 TRBV29-1 NA NA CSAPNGRGEAFF TGCAGCGCTCCGAACGGGCGGGGTGAGGCTTTCTTT
TRBJ2-1 TRBV9 TRBD1 NA CASSAGTGVYEQFF TGTGCCAGCAGCGCCGGGACAGGGGTCTATGAGCAGTTCTTC
TRBJ2-5 TRBV11-2 NA NA CASSRIRGQETQYF TGTGCCAGCAGCCGGATTAGGGGGCAAGAGACCCAGTACTTC
TRBJ2-2 TRBV28 NA NA CASKAAGYTGELFF TGTGCCAGCAAAGCTGCGGGGTATACCGGGGAGCTGTTTTTT
TRBJ2-1 TRBV29-1 TRBD2 NA CSASVGGSSYNEQFF TGCAGCGCCTCTGTGGGCGGGAGCTCCTACAATGAGCAGTTCTTC
TRBJ2-1 TRBV7-2 TRBD2 once CASSLVPGLAGDNEQFF TGTGCCAGCAGCTTAGTTCCAGGACTAGCGGGAGACAATGAGCAGTTCTTC
TRBJ2-1 TRBV28 TRBD2 NA CASNNLAVEGPYNEQFF TGTGCCAGCAACAATCTAGCGGTCGAAGGCCCTTACAATGAGCAGTTCTTC
TRBJ1-1 TRBV5-6 TRBD1 NA CASSPAGDRGIRPEAFF TGTGCCAGCAGCCCTGCGGGGGACAGGGGGATTAGGCCTGAAGCTTTCTTT
TRBJ2-5 TRBV13 NA NA CASSRPTDGETQYF TGTGCCAGCAGTAGACCGACAGATGGAGAGACCCAGTACTTC
TRBJ2-1 TRBV29-1 TRBD2 NA CSVVRLAGTGEQFF TGCAGCGTTGTTCGGCTAGCGGGAACTGGTGAGCAGTTCTTC
TRBJ2-2 TRBV5-1 NA NA CASSPSTRSGELFF TGCGCCAGCAGCCCGTCGACTAGGTCCGGGGAGCTGTTTTTT
TRBJ1-1 TRBV19 NA NA CASSIGRRGGTEAFF TGTGCCAGTAGTATAGGTCGAAGGGGGGGCACTGAAGCTTTCTTT
TRBJ1-1 TRBV28 NA NA CASSQQGGSTEAFF TGTGCCAGCAGTCAACAGGGAGGAAGCACTGAAGCTTTCTTT
TRBJ2-7 TRBV5-8 NA NA CASSPGVGDSYEQYF TGTGCCAGCAGCCCCGGGGTGGGGGATTCCTACGAGCAGTACTTC